The 15 T cell receptor beta chains given below trace back to one sample, sequenced in a study of blood T cell repertoires in COVID-19. Data came from immunoSEQ multiplex PCR; TCRdb stores just in-frame clones and leaves some out. The table shows 250,000 to 350,000 clones, with around 84% occurring only once. Specimen: peripheral blood. All receptors come from a human donor with COVID-19, enrolled during active disease. The donor label of this sample is uncertain.

The chain has TRBV10-2 and TRBJ1-5; possible D gene TRBD1, 6 bases. The length of the CDR3 is 14 residues. The ends were cut back, 5 bases at V and 1 base at J, with 9 bases in the middle. Germline V gene data show CDR1 as WSHSY and CDR2 as SAAADI. The CDR3 bases are TGCGCCAGCAGTACAGGGTTAAGCAATCAGCCCCAGCATTTT. As protein: CASSTGLSNQPQHF.

Points on this clone: A junction boundary mismatches the germline segment, possibly from a read error. The chain carries TRBV11-2 and TRBJ2-5; 8 bases map to TRBD1. The CDR3 length is 15 residues. Germline loops: CDR1 SGHAT, CDR2 FQNNGV. CDR3 sequence: CASSIEWSDRGTQYF. In DNA, the CDR3 is TGTGCCAGCAGCATAGAGTGGTCCGACAGGGGGACCCAGTACTTC.

The J gene is TRBJ2-3, the V gene TRBV7-6, with TRBD2 as a possible D gene (5 bases). The germline CDR1 and CDR2 sequences are SGHVS and FNYEAQ. This CDR3 comprises 14 residues. V lost 4 bases, J lost 1 base, and 9 bases lay in between. The CDR3 here is CASSSDGGTDTQYF. CDR3 nucleotides: TGTGCCAGCAGCTCAGACGGGGGCACAGATACGCAGTATTTT.

This clone was observed at least ten times. In the same sample, other DNA sequences code for this CDR3. V is TRBV20-1 and J is TRBJ2-7; D ambiguous. The CDR3 runs 11 residues. V lost 3 bases, J lost 0 bases, and 3 bases lay in between. Germline CDR1 reads DFQATT; CDR2 reads SNEGSKA (reference sequence). As DNA, the CDR3 is TGCAGTGCTAGCGTCTCCTACGAGCAGTACTTC. Protein product: CSASVSYEQYF.

The chain joins TRBV5-6 to TRBJ2-7; 7 bases match TRBD2. The J segment lost 4 bases and the V segment lost 5 bases, leaving 6 bases of the junction unmatched. The CDR3 is 13 residues long. Germline V CDR1 and CDR2: SGHDT, YYEEEE. In nucleotides, the CDR3 is TGTGCCAGCAGTCGCGGGAGTAGGTACGAGCAGTACTTC. It specifies CASSRGSRYEQYF. Variable domain in full (rest from reference TRBV5-6 and TRBJ2-7): DAGVTQSPTHLIKTRGQQVTLRCSPKSGHDTVSWYQQALGQGPQFIFQYYEEEERQRGNFPDRFSGHQFPNYSSELNVNALLLGDSALYLCASSRGSRYEQYFGPGTRLTVT.

The chain carries TRBV9 and TRBJ2-1; 10 nucleotides match TRBD2. The CDR3 consists of 16 residues. Germline loops: CDR1 SGDLS, CDR2 YYNGEE. V was pared by 6 bases and J by 5 bases, with 11 bases of the junction left unmatched. DNA for the CDR3: TGTGCCAGCATCCTACCAGGACTAGCGGACCACAATGAGCAGTTCTTC. Translated, it gives CASILPGLADHNEQFF.

With regard to this clone: The same CDR3 arises from other DNA sequences in this sample as well. J is TRBJ1-5 and V is TRBV30, with no clear D. Germline CDR1 and CDR2: GTSNPN and SVGIG (reference sequence). CDR3 length: 13 amino acids. Trimming shortened V by 0 bases and J by 7 bases, and 10 bases separated the two germline ends. The CDR3 coding sequence is TGTGCCTGGAGTGTACGAGGGTACCAGCCCCAGCATTTT. Translated: CAWSVRGYQPQHF. Based on the CDR3 plus reference TRBV30 and TRBJ1-5, the full variable domain is SQTIHQWPATLVQPVGSPLSLECTVEGTSNPNLYWYRQAAGRGLQLLFYSVGIGQISSEVPQNLSASRPQDRQFILSSKKLLLSDSGFYLCAWSVRGYQPQHFGDGTRLSIL.

The rearrangement joins TRBV11-1 to TRBJ2-3; the D gene is possibly TRBD2 (6 bases). Germline loops: CDR1 SGHAT, CDR2 FQDESV (reference sequence). Trimming took 4 bases from V and 6 from J, leaving 14 bases between them. This CDR3 region has 14 residues. CDR3 nucleotides: TGTGCCAGCAGCTCGCTCAGCCGGGGGGATACGCAGTATTTT. This translates into CASSSLSRGDTQYF.

This chain uses TRBV7-8 with TRBJ2-1; 7 bases match TRBD1. This CDR3 is 14 amino acids long. Trimming at V came to 5 bases and at J to 4 bases, leaving 5 bases not matched to a gene. Germline V gene sequence: CDR1 SGHVS, CDR2 FQNEAQ. In DNA form, the CDR3 reads TGTGCCAGCAGCCTCGACAGGGCATACAATGAGCAGTTCTTC. As protein: CASSLDRAYNEQFF.

This sequence joins TRBV5-1 and TRBJ2-7, with D perhaps TRBD1 (6 bases). The V gene lost 4 bases and the J gene lost 4 bases, with 15 bases spanning the gap. This CDR3 spans 14 amino acids. Per the germline V gene, CDR1 is SGHRS and CDR2 is YFSETQ. DNA of the CDR3: TGCGCCAGCAGCCCTTACCCAGGGGAGTACGAGCAGTACTTC. It codes for CASSPYPGEYEQYF.

The rearrangement links TRBV5-1 to TRBJ1-5; D is ambiguous. Germline CDR1 and CDR2: SGHRS and YFSETQ. The CDR3 sequence is 13 residues long. V was trimmed by 4 bases and J by 6 bases, leaving 11 bases between them. This CDR3 reads CASSRAEGQPQHF. CDR3 sequence (DNA): TGCGCCAGCAGCCGCGCAGAGGGTCAGCCCCAGCATTTT.

Note on this clone: Other DNA sequences in this specimen translate into the identical CDR3. V is TRBV19 and J is TRBJ2-7; 12 nucleotides line up with TRBD1. V was pared by 9 bases and J by 6 bases, with 3 bases of the junction left unmatched. CDR3 size: 12 residues. The V gene's germline CDR1 is LNHDA and CDR2 SQIVND (reference sequence). CDR3 in amino acids: CASGTGGPEQYF. DNA of the CDR3: TGTGCCAGCGGGACAGGGGGCCCCGAGCAGTACTTC.

The genes are TRBV2 and TRBJ2-1; 7 nucleotides line up with TRBD2. The germline V gene has CDR1 SNHLY and CDR2 FYNNEI. The CDR3 is 15 residues long. V lost 1 base and J lost 3; bases outside the gene matches: 3. The CDR3 spells CASSEDGGVYNEQFF. CDR3 nucleotides: TGTGCCAGCAGTGAAGATGGGGGGGTCTACAATGAGCAGTTCTTC.

The V gene is TRBV28, the J gene TRBJ2-7; D gene ambiguous. V was clipped by 2 bases and J by 6 bases, with 11 bases between them. This CDR3 is built from 13 residues. The germline V gene encodes CDR1 MDHEN and CDR2 SYDVKM. CDR3: CASSLGSRSEQYF. The CDR3 DNA is TGTGCCAGCAGTTTAGGCTCCAGGTCCGAGCAGTACTTC.

Only a few counts were recorded for this clone. The chain is built from TRBV11-3 and TRBJ1-1, with D hard to call. This CDR3 has 12 amino acids. Trimming pared 5 bases from V and 4 bases from J, leaving 8 bases between. Germline V CDR1 and CDR2: SGHNT, YENEEA. The CDR3 nucleotides read TGTGCCAGCAGCCGTCTCGGCACTGAAGCTTTCTTT. Its translation: CASSRLGTEAFF.